This entry concerns a single T cell receptor (beta chain). Its antigen is as yet unknown. Prepared TCR beta cDNA libraries contained unique molecular identifiers. MiXCR was run by TCRdb on the PCR reads, yielding one entry per CDR3 protein. The table has 750,000 to 950,000 distinct CDR3 sequences, roughly half seen once. V was clipped by 2 bases and J by 2 bases, with 13 bases between them. The CDR3 runs 15 residues. CDR1 and CDR2 (germline): SNHLY, FYNNEI. The data derive from a study of post-analysis software for immune sequencing data. Overall study results and limits: Patients showed TRBV5-6, TRBV5-1 and TRBV20-1 among five TRBV segments more frequent than in controls.

This clonotype originated in a girl between 10 and 17 years old with multiple sclerosis. Input material: blood. The V and J genes are TRBV2 and TRBJ2-7, with D possibly matching TRBD1 (5 bases). The CDR3 sequence: CASSERGTGPYEQYF. As DNA, the CDR3 is TGTGCCAGCAGTGAAAGGGGAACAGGCCCCTACGAGCAGTACTTC.